This paragraph covers one TCR beta chain sequence. The data derive from a study of blood T cell repertoires in COVID-19. Method: immunoSEQ multiplex PCR; TCRdb's copy keeps in-frame clones and lacks some. The table includes 88,000 or so clones, 85% to 90% detected once. This clonotype was obtained from a man aged 55-75 years with acute or convalescent COVID-19. The sample was peripheral blood.

CDR3 sequence reads: CAWSVRGGTNEKLFF. CDR3 nucleotide sequence: TGTGCCTGGAGTGTACGGGGGGGAACTAATGAAAAACTGTTTTTT. The chain is built from TRBV30 and TRBJ1-4; D possibly corresponds to TRBD1 (5 bases). Trimming shortened V by 0 bases and J by 1 base, and 9 bases separated the two germline ends. The germline gives CDR1 GTSNPN, CDR2 SVGIG (reference sequence). This CDR3 spans 15 amino acids.